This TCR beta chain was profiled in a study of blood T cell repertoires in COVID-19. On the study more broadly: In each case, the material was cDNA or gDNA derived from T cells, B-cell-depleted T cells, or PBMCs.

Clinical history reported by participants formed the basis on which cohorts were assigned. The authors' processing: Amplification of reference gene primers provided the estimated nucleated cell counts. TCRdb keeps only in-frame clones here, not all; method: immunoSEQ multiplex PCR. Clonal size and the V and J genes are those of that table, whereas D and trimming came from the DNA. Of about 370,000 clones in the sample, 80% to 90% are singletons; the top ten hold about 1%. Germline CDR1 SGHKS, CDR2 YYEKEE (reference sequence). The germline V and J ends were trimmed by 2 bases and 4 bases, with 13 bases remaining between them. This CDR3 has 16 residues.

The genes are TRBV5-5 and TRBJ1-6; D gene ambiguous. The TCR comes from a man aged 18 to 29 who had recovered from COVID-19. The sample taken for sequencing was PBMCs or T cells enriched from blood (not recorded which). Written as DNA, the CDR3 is TGTGCCAGCAGCTTTAGTCGGGAGATTTATAATTCACCCCTCCACTTT. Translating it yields CASSFSREIYNSPLHF.